This entry is about one T cell receptor (beta chain). The antigen is unknown. V shed 8 bases and J shed 2 bases, with 9 bases lying between them. This CDR3 has 13 residues. Germline V CDR1 and CDR2: MGHRA, YSYEKL. The library targeted TCRbeta and was prepared with unique molecular identifiers. TCRdb re-called the PCR reads through MiXCR, storing one row per CDR3 protein. Of 350,000 to 500,000 distinct CDR3 sequences listed, roughly 43% were seen once; the top ten hold roughly a quarter. The data originate from a study of T-cell reconstitution after alpha-beta-depleted transplantation in children. Study results and caveats: About two months after transplant, alpha-beta T cells reportedly came from several hundred expanded graft clones.

The chain links TRBV4-1 to TRBJ2-2; TRBD2 is a possible D gene (6 bases). Sample: PBMCs, taken before TCRalphabeta/CD19-depleted stem cell transplant. This TCR was sampled from a girl aged 2 to 10 with aplastic anemia, due to receive a stem cell transplant. The CDR3 DNA reads as TGCGCCAGCCGGGGGAACAACACCGGGGAGCTGTTTTTT. Amino acid sequence: CASRGNNTGELFF.